Each of the 8 T cell receptor beta chains below was sequenced from the same sample in a study of T-cell memory formation after mild COVID-19 (dated by TCRdb to the early 2020s). Library creation used 5' RACE. TCRdb shows the sequencer as Illumina NovaSeq 6000. TCRdb reprocessing: public reads trimmed at Q25 with fastp, clones called with MiXCR, in-frame beta chains kept. Entries are consolidated by CDR3 protein sequence, retaining the most common genes and DNA. The sample table records some 160,000 distinct CDR3 sequences; roughly 13% of these occur just once. The ten largest clones capture approximately 3.3% of the sample. The sequenced material came from PBMCs or a T cell subset sorted from them (not recorded which). These receptors were collected from a man aged 18 to 29 who had mild COVID-19 (a few samples of this study predate the infection). The sample titles of this study are shuffled in the database, so cell type and time point are left out; the donor was told from shared clones.

This clonotype was found a few times. The chain uses TRBV10-2 and TRBJ2-3; TRBD2 matches at 10 bases. This CDR3 has 15 residues. V shed 2 bases and J 4 bases; nucleotides not matched to a gene: 3. Germline V gives CDR1 WSHSY, CDR2 SAAADI. This CDR3 reads CASSETSGVADTQYF. The CDR3 coding sequence is TGCGCCAGCAGTGAGACTAGCGGGGTAGCAGATACGCAGTATTTT.

This clonotype was observed a handful of times. The gene calls are TRBV4-3 and TRBJ2-3, with 7 bases fitting TRBD1. Trimming removed 0 bases from V and 5 bases from J; junction bases left unmatched: 8. The CDR3 length is 16 residues. CDR1 and CDR2 from the germline V gene are LGHNA and YSLEER. CDR3 in amino acids: CASSQEGTEGRDTQYF. The DNA of the CDR3 is TGCGCCAGCAGCCAAGAAGGGACAGAAGGGCGAGATACGCAGTATTTT.

This clonotype was observed at least ten times. This chain links TRBV5-1 with TRBJ1-2; no firm D call. CDR3 length: 13 residues. V was trimmed by 0 bases and J by 3 bases, leaving 6 bases between them. The germline V gene has CDR1 SGHRS and CDR2 YFSETQ. The CDR3 DNA sequence: TGCGCCAGCAGCTTGGGGGAAGACTATGGCTACACCTTC. Translated, it gives CASSLGEDYGYTF.

A few counts support this clonotype. The gene calls are TRBV7-2 and TRBJ1-5; D is possibly TRBD1 (5 bases). V was cut by 2 bases and J by 11 bases, with 16 bases left in between. Per the germline V gene, CDR1 is SGHTA and CDR2 is FQGNSA. The CDR3 spans 14 residues. CDR3 in amino acids: CASSLIWGGGAQHF. Written as DNA, the CDR3 is TGTGCCAGCAGCTTAATCTGGGGTGGAGGGGCCCAGCATTTT.

This chain links TRBV5-5 with TRBJ1-2, with TRBD1 identical over 8 bases. Trimming removed 4 bases from V and 3 bases from J; junction bases left unmatched: 5. Germline lookup yields CDR1 SGHKS and CDR2 YYEKEE (reference sequence). CDR3 length: 14 residues. The CDR3 nucleotides read TGTGCCAGCAGCGTGGACAGGGCTGACTATGGCTACACCTTC. Its protein is CASSVDRADYGYTF.

The J gene is TRBJ2-1, the V gene TRBV29-1; 7 nucleotides agree with TRBD2. The CDR3 totals 14 residues. The V segment lost 3 bases and the J segment 4 bases; nucleotides outside the gene matches: 6. Looked up from germline, CDR1 is SQVTM and CDR2 is ANQGSEA. The chain's CDR3 is CSVEGGAGYNEQFF. The CDR3 DNA sequence: TGCAGCGTTGAGGGAGGGGCTGGGTACAATGAGCAGTTCTTC.

The V gene is TRBV6-5, the J gene TRBJ2-1; 7 bases line up with TRBD2. From germline, CDR1 is MNHEY and CDR2 SVGAGI. There are 13 residues in the CDR3. With V trimmed by 2 bases and J by 9 bases, 4 bases remained unmatched. The CDR3 sequence is CASSYGGGVEQFF. CDR3 DNA sequence: TGTGCCAGCAGTTACGGGGGAGGGGTTGAGCAGTTCTTC.

This clonotype was found a few times. The genes are TRBV29-1 and TRBJ2-5, with D unresolved. Germline-derived CDR1 and CDR2 are SQVTM and ANQGSEA. The CDR3 loop spans 12 amino acids. Trimming left V 7 bases short and J 5 bases short, with 14 bases between. The chain's CDR3 is CSAMHSWETQYF. CDR3 in DNA: TGCAGCGCTATGCATAGTTGGGAGACCCAGTACTTC.